Below, 26 T cell receptor beta chains from the same sample are listed, as sequenced in a study of cytomegalovirus exposure and HLA in healthy donors. Amplification used 60 Vbeta primers and 13 Jbeta primers. Measured with immunoSEQ multiplex PCR; TCRdb has only the in-frame clones, and not every one. Among 100,000 to 150,000 clones listed, nearly 85% were seen once. Sample: PBMCs. These receptors all come from a boy younger than 18 in good health and CMV-seronegative.

This rearrangement joins TRBV2 to TRBJ2-5; 12 bases map to TRBD2. In germline, CDR1 is SNHLY, CDR2 FYNNEI. This CDR3 contains 15 residues. The V and J ends lost 4 bases and 2 bases, in that order; junction bases with no gene match: 2. CDR3 nucleotides: TGTGCCAGCAGTGGACTAGCGGGAGCACAAGAGACCCAGTACTTC. Translating gives CASSGLAGAQETQYF.

The chain employs TRBV29-1 and TRBJ2-2; the D is unclear. With 5 bases removed from V and 1 base from J, the gap between germline ends came to 8 bases. CDR1 SQVTM and CDR2 ANQGSEA come from the germline V gene. This CDR3 is 13 amino acids long. The CDR3 is CSVLSENTGELFF. In DNA form, the CDR3 reads TGCAGCGTTCTCAGCGAGAACACCGGGGAGCTGTTTTTT.

This rearrangement joins TRBV7-2 to TRBJ2-1; 8 positions match TRBD1. Trimming took 2 bases from V and 9 from J; bases not matched to a gene: 6. The CDR3 extends over 14 amino acids. Germline V CDR1 and CDR2: SGHTA, FQGNSA. The CDR3 is CASSLIQGAREQFF. As DNA, the CDR3 is TGTGCCAGCAGCTTAATTCAGGGGGCCCGTGAGCAGTTCTTC.

Note on this clone: Compared with germline, one end of the junction differs, possibly owing to a read error. The chain joins TRBV11-2 to TRBJ1-5; D is uncertain. CDR3 length: 13 amino acids. CDR1 is SGHAT and CDR2 is FQNNGV in the germline V gene. The CDR3 protein is CASNLDPQLPQHF. The DNA for the CDR3 is TGTGCCAGCAACTTAGATCCCCAACTACCCCAGCATTTT.

V gene TRBV5-6 combines with J gene TRBJ2-7; 7 nucleotides agree with TRBD2. CDR1 is SGHDT, CDR2 YYEEEE, per germline. Trimming cost V 4 bases and J 0 bases; bases outside gene matches: 7. The CDR3 runs 15 residues. The CDR3 loop reads CASSRGGGSSYEQYF. Written as DNA, the CDR3 is TGTGCCAGCAGCCGTGGCGGGGGAAGCTCCTACGAGCAGTACTTC.

This clone has a single count. V gene TRBV6-6 combines with J gene TRBJ2-7; 8 positions agree with TRBD2. The CDR3 is 14 amino acids. V lost 6 bases to trimming and J lost 3 bases; unmatched junction nucleotides: 7. Germline lookup yields CDR1 MNHNY and CDR2 SVGAGI (reference sequence). The CDR3 sequence is CASSYSLAGYEQYF. In nucleotides, the CDR3 is TGTGCCAGCAGCTACAGCCTAGCGGGCTACGAGCAGTACTTC.

The chain is built from TRBV6-1 and TRBJ2-7; 12 bases are shared with TRBD2. CDR3 length: 17 amino acids. V trimming: 1 base; J trimming: 7 bases; junction bases outside the gene matches: 11. CDR1 MNHNS and CDR2 SASEGT come from the germline V gene. The CDR3 loop reads CASSEVIGLAGLYEQYF. The CDR3 DNA is TGTGCCAGCAGTGAAGTCATCGGACTAGCGGGACTCTATGAGCAGTACTTC.

V gene TRBV30 combines with J gene TRBJ2-3; D remains unclear. Trimming removed 0 bases from V and 2 bases from J, with 9 bases in between. The CDR3 has 14 residues. The germline V gene has CDR1 GTSNPN and CDR2 SVGIG (reference sequence). CDR3 in DNA: TGTGCCTGGAGTGTACCCCCAGTCACAGATACGCAGTATTTT. It codes for CAWSVPPVTDTQYF.

The genes are TRBV7-2 and TRBJ1-1, with a tentative D call TRBD1 (5 bases). Per germline, CDR1 SGHTA and CDR2 FQGNSA. The CDR3 is 13 amino acids. Deletions cut 4 bases from V and 2 bases from J, with 8 bases between. CDR3 bases: TGTGCCAGCAGCTCCGACAGAAACACTGAAGCTTTCTTT. This gives the protein CASSSDRNTEAFF.

The gene calls are TRBV11-1 and TRBJ1-2, with D perhaps TRBD1 (5 bases). Germline V gene sequence: CDR1 SGHAT, CDR2 FQDESV (reference sequence). This CDR3 has 13 amino acids. V lost 4 bases and J 5 bases, leaving 11 bases between the germline ends. The CDR3 DNA is TGTGCCAGCAGCTATGACAGTACTTATGGCTACACCTTC. Translating gives CASSYDSTYGYTF. Full variable domain (rest looked up from reference TRBV11-1 and TRBJ1-2): EAEVAQSPRYKITEKSQAVAFWCDPISGHATLYWYRQILGQGPELLVQFQDESVVDDSQLPKDRFSAERLKGVDSTLKIQPAELGDSAMYLCASSYDSTYGYTFGSGTRLTVV.

This chain uses TRBV19 with TRBJ1-2; TRBD1 matches 9 bases. The V gene's germline CDR1 is LNHDA and CDR2 SQIVND (reference sequence). V was pared by 7 bases and J by 3 bases, with 9 bases of the junction left unmatched. The CDR3 totals 15 residues. The CDR3 DNA reads as TGTGCCAGTAACACCCCGGGACAGGGAGACTATGGCTACACCTTC. This sequence encodes CASNTPGQGDYGYTF.

The chain has TRBV19 and TRBJ2-7; 7 nucleotides agree with TRBD1. The CDR3 extends over 15 amino acids. Trimming took 0 bases from V and 2 from J; bases not matched to a gene: 4. From germline, CDR1 is LNHDA and CDR2 SQIVND (reference sequence). This chain's CDR3 is CASSIEGQATYEQYF. CDR3 bases: TGTGCCAGTAGTATAGAAGGACAGGCTACCTACGAGCAGTACTTC. Drawing the rest from reference TRBV19 and TRBJ2-7, the complete variable domain is DGGITQSPKYLFRKEGQNVTLSCEQNLNHDAMYWYRQDPGQGLRLIYYSQIVNDFQKGDIAEGYSVSREKKESFPLTVTSAQKNPTAFYLCASSIEGQATYEQYFGPGTRLTVT.

V and J are TRBV7-7 and TRBJ1-3; D may be TRBD1 (6 bases). The V end was cut by 1 base, the J end by 4 bases, with 11 bases between. CDR1 is SSHAT and CDR2 is FNYEAQ in the germline V gene (reference sequence). The CDR3 runs to 15 residues. CDR3 sequence (DNA): TGTGCCAGCAGCTTAGAAGCAGGGGAGGGAAACACCATATATTTT. It specifies CASSLEAGEGNTIYF.

The chain employs TRBV6-1 and TRBJ2-1; 7 bases line up with TRBD1. Germline V gene data show CDR1 as MNHNS and CDR2 as SASEGT. The CDR3 consists of 16 residues. J gave up 10 bases and V 1 base, and 13 bases lay outside the gene matches. The DNA of the CDR3 is TGTGCCAGCAGTGAAGAGGCTGCAGGGGGTTTTGACGAGCAGTTCTTC. Amino acid sequence: CASSEEAAGGFDEQFF.

J is TRBJ2-7 and V is TRBV6-1; TRBD1 matches at 8 bases. CDR3 size: 11 residues. Unmatched junction bases numbered 1, after V lost 6 bases and J lost 6 bases. Per germline, CDR1 MNHNS and CDR2 SASEGT. In DNA, the CDR3 is TGTGCCAGCAGAACAGGGGGCGAGCAGTACTTC. Translated: CASRTGGEQYF.

The chain links TRBV4-2 to TRBJ2-7; 7 nucleotides align to TRBD1. The germline CDR1 and CDR2 sequences are LGHNA and YNFKEQ. The CDR3 is 15 amino acids. V gave up 1 base and J gave up 1 base; unmatched junction bases: 4. The CDR3: CASSQGEDRSYEQYF. CDR3 nucleotides: TGTGCCAGCAGCCAAGGAGAGGACAGGTCCTACGAGCAGTACTTC.

The rearrangement links TRBV6-1 to TRBJ1-1; perhaps TRBD1 as D (5 bases). The length of the CDR3 is 14 residues. Between the trimmed V and J ends, which lost 6 bases and 0 bases, there was a span of 11 bases. Germline V CDR1 and CDR2: MNHNS, SASEGT. CDR3 residues: CASRPGLLNTEAFF. CDR3 DNA: TGTGCCAGCAGGCCGGGACTCCTGAACACTGAAGCTTTCTTT.

The genes are TRBV7-2 and TRBJ2-3; perhaps TRBD1 as D (6 bases). The CDR3 has 16 amino acids. V was pared by 4 bases and J by 2 bases, with 16 bases between. From germline, CDR1 is SGHTA and CDR2 FQGNSA. CDR3 sequence: CASSSSRRTDTDTQYF. The CDR3 coding sequence is TGTGCCAGCAGCTCGTCCAGGAGGACAGACACAGATACGCAGTATTTT.

The chain employs TRBV6-1 and TRBJ2-5, with TRBD2 identical over 13 bases. The J call could be wrong; TRBJ2-7 is a better fit for the DNA end. The CDR3 spans 17 residues. Germline-derived CDR1 and CDR2 are MNHNS and SASEGT. The CDR3 nucleotides are TGTGCCAGCAGTGGGACTAGCGGGGGAGTTAGCTCCTACGAGCAGTACTTC. Encoded protein: CASSGTSGGVSSYEQYF.

The sample holds one count of this clone. The V and J genes are TRBV2 and TRBJ1-5, with D perhaps matching TRBD1 (6 bases). Trimming stripped 3 bases from V and 5 bases from J, with 14 bases between. Germline V CDR1 and CDR2: SNHLY, FYNNEI. The length of the CDR3 is 15 residues. The CDR3 protein is CASSDETGRYQPQHF. CDR3 nucleotide sequence: TGTGCCAGCAGTGATGAGACAGGACGATATCAGCCCCAGCATTTT. Looking up the rest from reference TRBV2 and TRBJ1-5 gives the full variable domain: EPEVTQTPSHQVTQMGQEVILRCVPISNHLYFYWYRQILGQKVEFLVSFYNNEISEKSEIFDDQFSVERPDGSNFTLKIRSTKLEDSAMYFCASSDETGRYQPQHFGDGTRLSIL.

J is TRBJ1-5 and V is TRBV9, with TRBD1 as a possible D gene (5 bases). Trimming cost V 3 bases and J 16 bases, with 11 bases left between them. This CDR3 spans 10 amino acids. Germline V gene data show CDR1 as SGDLS and CDR2 as YYNGEE. Here the CDR3 reads CASSEGPKHF. The CDR3, as DNA: TGTGCCAGCAGCGAGGGGCCGAAACATTTT. Full variable domain (outside the CDR3, taken from reference TRBV9 and TRBJ1-5): DSGVTQTPKHLITATGQRVTLRCSPRSGDLSVYWYQQSLDQGLQFLIQYYNGEERAKGNILERFSAQQFPDLHSELNLSSLELGDSALYFCASSEGPKHFGDGTRLSIL.

The V gene is TRBV7-2, the J gene TRBJ1-1; 9 bases match TRBD1. The CDR3 runs 15 residues. CDR1 is SGHTA and CDR2 is FQGNSA in the germline V gene. V was clipped by 5 bases and J by 5 bases; unmatched bases: 9. CDR3 residues: CASSQQGALFTEAFF. Written as DNA, the CDR3 is TGTGCCAGCAGCCAACAGGGGGCTCTTTTTACTGAAGCTTTCTTT. Variable domain in full (rest from reference TRBV7-2 and TRBJ1-1): GAGVSQSPSNKVTEKGKDVELRCDPISGHTALYWYRQSLGQGLEFLIYFQGNSAPDKSGLPSDRFSAERTGGSVSTLTIQRTQQEDSAVYLCASSQQGALFTEAFFGQGTRLTVV.

The chain is built from TRBV18 and TRBJ1-2, with D hard to call. V was trimmed by 3 bases and J by 3 bases, leaving 14 bases between them. The CDR3 runs to 15 residues. Germline CDR1 KGHSH, CDR2 LQKENI. The CDR3 sequence is CASSPSRLQDYGYTF. The CDR3 nucleotides read TGTGCCAGCTCACCCTCGCGTCTCCAAGACTATGGCTACACCTTC.

V is TRBV19 and J is TRBJ2-6; the D is unclear. Trimming removed 7 bases at V and 1 base at J, with 11 bases between. The germline gives CDR1 LNHDA, CDR2 SQIVND (reference sequence). This CDR3 comprises 15 residues. DNA for the CDR3: TGTGCCAGTAATTGGCCCCCATCTGGGGCCAACGTCCTGACTTTC. Protein: CASNWPPSGANVLTF. The whole variable domain, remainder taken from reference TRBV19 and TRBJ2-6, is DGGITQSPKYLFRKEGQNVTLSCEQNLNHDAMYWYRQDPGQGLRLIYYSQIVNDFQKGDIAEGYSVSREKKESFPLTVTSAQKNPTAFYLCASNWPPSGANVLTFGAGSRLTVL.

The chain joins TRBV7-2 to TRBJ2-3; maybe TRBD2 (5 bases). CDR1 is SGHTA, CDR2 FQGNSA, per germline. The CDR3 has 13 amino acids. V shed 1 base and J shed 5 bases, with 7 bases lying between them. CDR3 sequence: CASSLERGDTQYF. The CDR3 region has the DNA TGTGCCAGCAGCTTAGAACGGGGAGATACGCAGTATTTT. The complete variable domain, with remaining parts taken from reference TRBV7-2 and TRBJ2-3, reads GAGVSQSPSNKVTEKGKDVELRCDPISGHTALYWYRQSLGQGLEFLIYFQGNSAPDKSGLPSDRFSAERTGGSVSTLTIQRTQQEDSAVYLCASSLERGDTQYFGPGTRLTVL.

The CDR3 reads CASRQGEYGYTF. CDR3 nucleotides: TGTGCCAGCCGACAGGGGGAATATGGCTACACCTTC. The chain uses TRBV27 and TRBJ1-2; 9 bases align to TRBD1. This CDR3 spans 12 amino acids. Germline CDR1 MNHEY, CDR2 SMNVEV (reference sequence). The V gene end was trimmed by 8 bases and the J gene end by 5 bases; junction bases not matched to a gene: 3.